Listed below are T cell receptor beta chains from one sample, sequenced in a study of control samples from healthy donors and cancer patients. Some clones are missing from TCRdb's copy, which holds only in-frame ones; the method was immunoSEQ multiplex PCR. The sample lists about 44,000 clones; around 87% were seen once. The specimen was PBMCs. The receptors shown here come from an older woman with lung cancer. CDR3s include the opening cysteine and the closing phenylalanine or tryptophan. The order of the fields is J gene, D gene, V gene, clone size, CDR3 DNA, CDR3 protein. A D gene is named only where the DNA matches it firmly. A row's size may be missing; if present it is once, few, many or a size class.

J: TRBJ1-1; D: -; V: TRBV29-1; size: few; DNA: TGCAGCGTTGAAGATCTTCCGGCAGTCACTGAAGCTTTCTTT; CDR3: CSVEDLPAVTEAFF
J: TRBJ2-1; D: -; V: TRBV29-1; size: -; DNA: TGCAGCGTTGATAATTTGGGAGATGAGCAGTTCTTC; CDR3: CSVDNLGDEQFF
J: TRBJ2-3; D: TRBD1; V: TRBV5-6; size: -; DNA: TGTGCCAGCAGCCTACCGGGACAGGGGGCAACAGATACGCAGTATTTT; CDR3: CASSLPGQGATDTQYF
J: TRBJ1-4; D: TRBD1; V: TRBV5-1; size: -; DNA: TGCGCCAGCAGCACAACAACGACAGGGCGAAATGAAAAACTGTTTTTT; CDR3: CASSTTTTGRNEKLFF
J: TRBJ1-4; D: -; V: TRBV5-1; size: -; DNA: TGCGCCAGCAGCCCCAGGGCGACTAATGAAAAACTGTTTTTT; CDR3: CASSPRATNEKLFF
J: TRBJ2-1; D: TRBD2; V: TRBV9; size: -; DNA: TGTGCCAGCAGCGTAGCTGGGACTAGCGGGAGACGGGGTTCCTACAATGAGCAGTTCTTC; CDR3: CASSVAGTSGRRGSYNEQFF
J: TRBJ2-1; D: TRBD2; V: TRBV10-3; size: -; DNA: TGTGCCATCAGTTTCGGGACTAGCGGGACCAATGAGCAGTTCTTC; CDR3: CAISFGTSGTNEQFF
J: TRBJ2-7; D: -; V: TRBV27; size: -; DNA: TGTGCCAGCAGTATCACCCTTGGACGGTCGGAGCAGTACTTC; CDR3: CASSITLGRSEQYF
J: TRBJ1-2; D: -; V: TRBV7-9; size: once; DNA: TGTGCCAGCAGCCGAACGGAGAACTATGGCTACACCTTC; CDR3: CASSRTENYGYTF
J: TRBJ2-2; D: -; V: TRBV24-1; size: -; DNA: TGTGCCACCAAAGGCAGGGAGAACACCGGGGAGCTGTTTTTT; CDR3: CATKGRENTGELFF
J: TRBJ1-6; D: TRBD1; V: TRBV30; size: -; DNA: TGTGCCTGGAATGAAGGACAGGGGAATTCACCCCTCCACTTT; CDR3: CAWNEGQGNSPLHF
J: TRBJ2-1; D: TRBD2; V: TRBV6-5; size: -; DNA: TGTGCCAGCAGTTATGGGCTAGCGGGAGTGGCGTTCTTC; CDR3: CASSYGLAGVAFF
J: TRBJ1-1; D: TRBD1; V: TRBV7-2; size: -; DNA: TGTGCCAGCAGCCCGCGGGCCGGGACAGGGGCGAGGACTGAAGCTTTCTTT; CDR3: CASSPRAGTGARTEAFF
J: TRBJ2-6; D: -; V: TRBV6-5; size: -; DNA: TGTGCCAGCAGTTACGTGGAAACTGGGGCCAACGTCCTGACTTTC; CDR3: CASSYVETGANVLTF
J: TRBJ2-3; D: -; V: TRBV7-2; size: -; DNA: TGTGCCAGCAGCCCCCCGGTCCTTGGTACGCAGTATTTT; CDR3: CASSPPVLGTQYF
J: TRBJ2-7; D: -; V: TRBV4-2; size: -; DNA: TGTGCCAGTAGCAAAGATTCGACTGCGAGCGAGCAGTACTTT; CDR3: CASSKDSTASEQYF
J: TRBJ1-1; D: -; V: TRBV19; size: -; DNA: TGTGCCAGTAGTATAGCTGAGAACACTGAAGCTTTCTTT; CDR3: CASSIAENTEAFF
J: TRBJ2-5; D: -; V: TRBV28; size: -; DNA: TGTGCCAGCAGTCTCGAGGGAATCTTGACTAAAGAGACCCAGTACTTC; CDR3: CASSLEGILTKETQYF
J: TRBJ2-1; D: TRBD2; V: TRBV18; size: -; DNA: TGTGCCAGCTCACCGCCGGTGGCGGGAGGATACAATGAGCAGTTCTTC; CDR3: CASSPPVAGGYNEQFF
J: TRBJ1-1; D: -; V: TRBV6-5; size: -; DNA: TGTGCCAGCAGTTACTTCGAGAACACTGAAGCTTTCTTT; CDR3: CASSYFENTEAFF
J: TRBJ2-7; D: TRBD2; V: TRBV2; size: -; DNA: TGTGCCAGCAGTTCACTAGCGGTCCGAGACGAGCAGTACTTC; CDR3: CASSSLAVRDEQYF
J: TRBJ1-3; D: TRBD1; V: TRBV28; size: -; DNA: TGTGCCAGCAGTTCATGGGGACAGACCACTTCTGGAAACACCATATATTTT; CDR3: CASSSWGQTTSGNTIYF
J: TRBJ2-7; D: -; V: TRBV27; size: -; DNA: TGTGCCAGCAGTCTGATATCTGCGAGCTCCTACGAGCAGTACTTC; CDR3: CASSLISASSYEQYF
J: TRBJ2-7; D: -; V: TRBV30; size: -; DNA: TGTGCCTGGAGAGACGGGACATTCGGCGAGCAGTACTTC; CDR3: CAWRDGTFGEQYF
J: TRBJ2-3; D: -; V: TRBV14; size: -; DNA: TGTGCCAGCAGCCAACTAGGGCAGAATACGCAGTATTTT; CDR3: CASSQLGQNTQYF
J: TRBJ2-1; D: TRBD1; V: TRBV30; size: -; DNA: TGTGCCTGGAGTGTTAAGACAGGGACGGGGAATGAGCAGTTCTTC; CDR3: CAWSVKTGTGNEQFF
J: TRBJ2-3; D: TRBD2; V: TRBV7-3; size: -; DNA: TGTGCCAGCAGCCCGCAAAGCGGGAACAACGTGGAGACGCAGTATTTT; CDR3: CASSPQSGNNVETQYF
J: TRBJ1-1; D: -; V: TRBV9; size: -; DNA: TGTGCCAGCAGCAGGACAGAAGACACTGAAGCTTTCTTT; CDR3: CASSRTEDTEAFF
J: TRBJ2-7; D: TRBD1; V: TRBV25-1; size: -; DNA: TGTGCCAGCAGTGTGACAGGGGAGAGGCAGTACTTC; CDR3: CASSVTGERQYF
J: TRBJ2-7; D: TRBD1; V: TRBV10-3; size: -; DNA: TGTGCCATCAGTGAGTCGCAGGGGGAAGCCTACGAGCAGTACTTC; CDR3: CAISESQGEAYEQYF
J: TRBJ1-3; D: -; V: TRBV30; size: -; DNA: TGTGCCTGGAGTGGGGGACCGGGGGACACCATATATTTT; CDR3: CAWSGGPGDTIYF
J: TRBJ1-6; D: TRBD1; V: TRBV6-5; size: -; DNA: TGTGCCAGCAGTTTGAGACAGGGTAATTCACCCCTCCACTTT; CDR3: CASSLRQGNSPLHF
J: TRBJ2-1; D: TRBD2; V: TRBV7-3; size: -; DNA: TGTGCCAGCAGCTTAACTAGCGGGAGCTTCGGGGAGCAGTTCTTC; CDR3: CASSLTSGSFGEQFF
J: TRBJ2-2; D: TRBD1; V: TRBV19; size: -; DNA: TGTGCCAGTAGTATAGGTAGGACAGGGACGTCGGCCGGGGAGCTGTTTTTT; CDR3: CASSIGRTGTSAGELFF
J: TRBJ1-1; D: -; V: TRBV27; size: -; DNA: TGTGCCAGCAGCTTAATCGGGACTCCCGAAGCTTTCTTT; CDR3: CASSLIGTPEAFF
J: TRBJ1-1; D: -; V: TRBV4-3; size: -; DNA: TGCGCCAGCAGCCAAGATCGTCAGGAAACTGAAGCTTTCTTT; CDR3: CASSQDRQETEAFF
J: TRBJ1-5; D: -; V: TRBV7-2; size: few; DNA: TGTGCCAGCAGCTTATGGGACGACTTATTCAATCAGCCCCAGCATTTT; CDR3: CASSLWDDLFNQPQHF
J: TRBJ1-2; D: -; V: TRBV5-4; size: -; DNA: TGTGCCAGCAGCTTTGAGGGATCCTATGGCTACACCTTC; CDR3: CASSFEGSYGYTF
J: TRBJ2-3; D: TRBD2; V: TRBV27; size: -; DNA: TGTGCCAGCAGTTTATTATTGACTAGCGGGAACACAGATACGCAGTATTTT; CDR3: CASSLLLTSGNTDTQYF
J: TRBJ1-3; D: -; V: TRBV29-1; size: -; DNA: TGCAGCGTTGATTTGGGGGAAAGGGCTGGAAACACCATATATTTT; CDR3: CSVDLGERAGNTIYF